A selection of T cell receptor beta chains follows, all from one sample in a study of OX40 agonist ivuxolimab in advanced cancers. Produced via immunoSEQ multiplex PCR; TCRdb's table is partial and in-frame only. The sample contains tens of thousands of clones, 70% to 90% of which appear only once. The sample here was CD4+ or CD8+ T cells sorted from blood, taken in a trial of the OX40 agonist ivuxolimab. The receptors derive from an adult with an advanced solid tumor such as melanoma, head and neck, liver or kidney cancer. Each CDR3 is given with its conserved first and last residue. The D gene is left open where the match is weak. Some rows mark clone size as missing; the rest say once, few, many or name a class of expanded clone.

TRBJ2-7	TRBV27	NA	NA	TGTGCCAGTAGTGGGGGCATCTACGAGCAGTACTTC	CASSGGIYEQYF
TRBJ2-7	TRBV4-2	NA	NA	TGTGCCAGCAGCCAAGAGCCCAGCGGATACTCCTACGAGCAGTACTTC	CASSQEPSGYSYEQYF
TRBJ1-1	TRBV4-1	few	NA	TGCGCCAGCAGCCAAGCTGTGAGGGTGACTGAAGCTTTCTTT	CASSQAVRVTEAFF
TRBJ2-3	TRBV10-3	NA	TRBD2	TGTGCCATCATGCTAGCGGGGTCAGATACGCAGTATTTT	CAIMLAGSDTQYF
TRBJ1-2	TRBV6-5	NA	TRBD1	TGTGCCAGCAGTTACGTCAGGGGGCGCTTGTCGGATGGCTACACCTTC	CASSYVRGRLSDGYTF
TRBJ2-2	TRBV19	NA	NA	TGTGCCAGTAGTATAGTCTCCTCGGGCACCGGGGAGCTGTTTTTT	CASSIVSSGTGELFF
TRBJ1-1	TRBV7-2	NA	NA	TGTGCCAGCAGCTTAAAACAGGGCACTGAAGCTTTCTTT	CASSLKQGTEAFF
TRBJ1-2	TRBV18	NA	TRBD1	TGTGCCAGCTCATCGGGACAGGGGACAGCTAACTATGGCTACACCTTC	CASSSGQGTANYGYTF
TRBJ1-6	TRBV5-4	NA	TRBD1	TGTGCCAGCAGCTCGACAGGGGTAGCTTCACCCCTCCACTTT	CASSSTGVASPLHF
TRBJ2-5	TRBV4-2	NA	TRBD2	TGTGCCAGCAGCCAAGGCGCGGCTAGCGGGGGCGGGGAAGAGACCCAGTACTTC	CASSQGAASGGGEETQYF
TRBJ2-7	TRBV5-4	NA	NA	TGTGCCAGCAGCACTGGCCTAGACAGGACCTACGAGCAGTACTTC	CASSTGLDRTYEQYF
TRBJ1-2	TRBV6-5	NA	NA	TGTGCCAGCAGCGGGGGCGTTAATGGCTACACCTTC	CASSGGVNGYTF
TRBJ1-3	TRBV6-6	NA	NA	TGTGCCACCCTGAGCGGGGGAGGGGGAAACACCATATATTTT	CATLSGGGGNTIYF
TRBJ2-3	TRBV10-3	NA	TRBD2	TGTGCCATCAGTAGTGAAGCGGGGGGGACAGATACGCAGTATTTT	CAISSEAGGTDTQYF
TRBJ1-1	TRBV6-4	once	NA	TGTGCCAGCAGCCGACTAGGGCAGAGCACTGAAGCTTTCTTT	CASSRLGQSTEAFF
TRBJ1-1	TRBV14	NA	TRBD1	TGTGCCAGCAGCCATAGGGGACAGTTCATGAACACTGAAGCTTTCTTT	CASSHRGQFMNTEAFF
TRBJ2-6	TRBV10-3	NA	NA	TGTGCCATCAGTGAGTCCCGACAGAGCTCTGGGGCCAACGTCCTGACTTTC	CAISESRQSSGANVLTF
TRBJ1-6	TRBV6-1	few	NA	TGTGCCAGCAGTGAAGCGCTTACAGGGCCCCTCCACTTT	CASSEALTGPLHF
TRBJ2-1	TRBV19	few	TRBD2	TGTGCCAGTAGTACGGACCCTAGCGGCAATGAGCAGTTCTTC	CASSTDPSGNEQFF
TRBJ1-3	TRBV7-2	NA	NA	TGTGCCAGCAGCTTAGGTGGAAACACCATATATTTT	CASSLGGNTIYF
TRBJ2-7	TRBV6-1	once	NA	TGTGCCAGCAGTAGAACGACAGTCTCCTACGAGCAGTACTTC	CASSRTTVSYEQYF
TRBJ2-3	TRBV5-6	NA	NA	TGTGCCAGCAGCTTGGGTGGCGATACGCAGTATTTT	CASSLGGDTQYF
TRBJ2-3	TRBV7-2	NA	TRBD2	TGTGCCAGCAGCTTAGTGGGCGGGGGACGTCGTACAGATACGCAGTATTTT	CASSLVGGGRRTDTQYF
TRBJ2-7	TRBV7-6	NA	TRBD2	TGTGCCAGCAGCTGCGCGGGACTAGCGGCCAGCTCCTACGAGCAGTACTTC	CASSCAGLAASSYEQYF
TRBJ2-7	TRBV4-3	NA	TRBD1	TGCGCCAGCAGCCCGGGACAGGGGATCTACGAGCAGTACTTC	CASSPGQGIYEQYF
TRBJ1-2	TRBV5-1	once	NA	TGCGCCAGCAGCCCCGGGGTTGGCTATGGCTACACCTTC	CASSPGVGYGYTF
TRBJ1-3	TRBV7-6	NA	TRBD1	TGTGCCAGCAGCATCGGGGCAGGGGGCCGTGGAAACACCATATATTTT	CASSIGAGGRGNTIYF